This TCR beta chain was recorded in a study of blood T cell repertoires in COVID-19. Here immunoSEQ multiplex PCR was the method, and the copy in TCRdb shows in-frame clones only, minus some. Of 270,000 or so clones in the sample, around 93% were seen once. Assignments of participants to cohorts depended upon their own reported clinical history. Individuals in the exposed group had encountered a COVID-19 case within 2 weeks preceding study entry. Germline V gives CDR1 MNHEY, CDR2 SMNVEV (reference sequence). V lost 2 bases and J 3 bases, leaving 12 bases between the germline ends. This CDR3 spans 15 amino acids.

Sequenced input: PBMCs or T cells enriched from blood (not recorded which). The clonotype originates from a man aged 35 to 55 who had been exposed to COVID-19. This chain joins TRBV27 and TRBJ2-3; D perhaps matches TRBD1 (5 bases). CDR3 DNA sequence: TGTGCCAGCAGTTTAAAGGGGATAAGGACAGATACGCAGTATTTT. As protein: CASSLKGIRTDTQYF.